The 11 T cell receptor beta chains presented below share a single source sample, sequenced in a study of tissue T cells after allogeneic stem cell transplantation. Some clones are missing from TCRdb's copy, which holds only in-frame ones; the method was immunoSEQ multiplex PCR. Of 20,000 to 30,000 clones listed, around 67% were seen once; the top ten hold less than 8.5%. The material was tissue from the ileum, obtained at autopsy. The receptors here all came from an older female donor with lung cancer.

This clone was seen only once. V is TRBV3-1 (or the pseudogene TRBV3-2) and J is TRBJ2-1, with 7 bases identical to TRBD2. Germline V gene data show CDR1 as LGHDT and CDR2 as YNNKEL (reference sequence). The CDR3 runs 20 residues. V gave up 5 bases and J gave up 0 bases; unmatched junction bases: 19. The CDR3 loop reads CASSYKIRGASGRSYNEQFF. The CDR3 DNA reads TGTGCCAGCAGCTATAAGATTCGAGGAGCTAGCGGTCGCTCCTACAATGAGCAGTTCTTC.

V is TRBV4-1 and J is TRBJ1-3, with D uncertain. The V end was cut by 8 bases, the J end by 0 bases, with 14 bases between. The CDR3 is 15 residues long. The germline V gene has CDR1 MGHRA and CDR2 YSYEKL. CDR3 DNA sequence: TGCGCCAGCCGTGTTGTGGAGGGCTCTGGAAACACCATATATTTT. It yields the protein CASRVVEGSGNTIYF.

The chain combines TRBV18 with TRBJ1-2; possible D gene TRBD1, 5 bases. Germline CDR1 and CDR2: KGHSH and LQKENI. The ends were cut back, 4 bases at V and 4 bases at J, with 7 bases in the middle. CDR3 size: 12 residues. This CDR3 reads CASSLGTYGYTF. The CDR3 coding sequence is TGTGCCAGCTCACTCGGGACCTATGGCTACACCTTC.

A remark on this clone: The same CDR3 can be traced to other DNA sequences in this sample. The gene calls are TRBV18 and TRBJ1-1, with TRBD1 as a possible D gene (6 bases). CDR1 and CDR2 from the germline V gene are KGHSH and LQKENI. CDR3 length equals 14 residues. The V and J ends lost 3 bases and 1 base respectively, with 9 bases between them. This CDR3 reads CASSPDRKNTEAFF. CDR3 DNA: TGTGCCAGCTCACCTGACAGGAAGAACACTGAAGCTTTCTTT. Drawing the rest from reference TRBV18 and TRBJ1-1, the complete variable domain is NAGVMQNPRHLVRRRGQEARLRCSPMKGHSHVYWYRQLPEEGLKFMVYLQKENIIDESGMPKERFSAEFPKEGPSILRIQQVVRGDSAAYFCASSPDRKNTEAFFGQGTRLTVV.

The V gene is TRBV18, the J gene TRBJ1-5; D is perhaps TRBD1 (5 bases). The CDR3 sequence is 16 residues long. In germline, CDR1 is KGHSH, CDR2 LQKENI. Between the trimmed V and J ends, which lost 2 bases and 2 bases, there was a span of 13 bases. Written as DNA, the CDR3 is TGTGCCAGCTCACCAATGCAAGGGGTTCGCAATCAGCCCCAGCATTTT. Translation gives CASSPMQGVRNQPQHF.

The CDR3 region is CASSLQSGASTGELFF. The CDR3, as DNA: TGTGCCAGCAGCTTACAGAGCGGGGCCTCCACCGGGGAGCTGTTTTTT. The chain is built from TRBV7-2 and TRBJ2-2; TRBD2 aligns across 7 bases. Germline CDR1 is SGHTA and CDR2 is FQGNSA. J gave up 4 bases and V 2 bases, and 7 bases lay outside the gene matches. CDR3 size: 16 residues. Drawing the rest from reference TRBV7-2 and TRBJ2-2, the complete variable domain is GAGVSQSPSNKVTEKGKDVELRCDPISGHTALYWYRQSLGQGLEFLIYFQGNSAPDKSGLPSDRFSAERTGGSVSTLTIQRTQQEDSAVYLCASSLQSGASTGELFFGEGSRLTVL.

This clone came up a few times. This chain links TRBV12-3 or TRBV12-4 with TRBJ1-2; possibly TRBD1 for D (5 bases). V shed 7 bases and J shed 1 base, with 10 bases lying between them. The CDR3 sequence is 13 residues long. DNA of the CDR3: TGTGCCAGCATCCGACAGCGTAACTATGGCTACACCTTC. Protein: CASIRQRNYGYTF.

In DNA, the CDR3 is TGTGCCAGCAGTGACCGGGACAGGGTACCCACAACTAATGAAAAACTGTTTTTT. This gives the protein CASSDRDRVPTTNEKLFF. The chain is built from TRBV6-1 and TRBJ1-4; 9 positions agree with TRBD1. Germline trimming cut 3 bases from V and 0 bases from J; bases unmatched to any gene: 8. The CDR3 sequence is 18 residues long. CDR1 MNHNS and CDR2 SASEGT come from the germline V gene.

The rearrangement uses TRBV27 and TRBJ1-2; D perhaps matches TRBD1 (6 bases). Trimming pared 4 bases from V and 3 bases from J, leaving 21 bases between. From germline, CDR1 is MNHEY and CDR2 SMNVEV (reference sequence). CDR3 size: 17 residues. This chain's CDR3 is CASSSTGWGEEDYGYTF. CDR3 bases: TGTGCCAGCAGTTCAACAGGGTGGGGTGAGGAGGACTATGGCTACACCTTC.

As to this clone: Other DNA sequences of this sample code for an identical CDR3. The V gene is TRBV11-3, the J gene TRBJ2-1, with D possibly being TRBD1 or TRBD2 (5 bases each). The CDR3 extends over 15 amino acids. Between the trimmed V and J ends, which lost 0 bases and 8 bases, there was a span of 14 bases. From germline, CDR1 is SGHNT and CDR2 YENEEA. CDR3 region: CASSLDKGWGHEQFF. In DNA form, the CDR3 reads TGTGCCAGCAGCTTAGATAAGGGATGGGGACATGAGCAGTTCTTC.

CDR3 sequence (DNA): TGTGCCAGCAGCCAAGGGCCAAATACGCAGTATTTT. Encoded protein: CASSQGPNTQYF. This chain uses TRBV4-2 with TRBJ2-3; D ambiguous. In germline, CDR1 is LGHNA, CDR2 YNFKEQ. This CDR3 has 12 amino acids. V dropped 1 base and J dropped 7 bases, with 6 bases sitting between them.